Each of the 5 T cell receptor beta chains below was sequenced from the same sample in a study of CD8 T cells in Susac syndrome. Random hexamers were used to reverse transcribe the RNA input (about 0.5 to 1 ug). One entry per CDR3 protein results from TCRdb running MiXCR on the immunoSEQ multiplex PCR reads. The sample includes more than 100,000 distinct CDR3 sequences, 96% seen only once; the top ten take 0.11% to 0.15%. Sample: CD4+ T cells from PBMCs. The receptors shown here come from a human donor with Susac syndrome.

The rearrangement uses TRBV3-1 and TRBJ2-7; no firm D call. CDR1 is LGHDT and CDR2 is YNNKEL in the germline V gene (reference sequence). V was clipped by 0 bases and J by 2 bases, with 11 bases between them. The CDR3 contains 15 residues. As DNA, the CDR3 is TGTGCCAGCAGCCAAGAGTGGCAGCCTCCCTACGAGCAGTACTTC. It yields the protein CASSQEWQPPYEQYF.

The chain couples TRBV29-1 to TRBJ2-2; 8 nucleotides match TRBD1. CDR1 is SQVTM and CDR2 is ANQGSEA in the germline V gene. The CDR3 totals 14 residues. V lost 6 bases and J lost 4; bases outside the gene matches: 7. CDR3 protein: CSVGDRGGTGELFF. The CDR3 region has the DNA TGCAGCGTAGGAGACAGGGGAGGCACCGGGGAGCTGTTTTTT.

The V call is TRBV20-1, the J call TRBJ2-6; possibly TRBD1 for D (6 bases). There are 15 residues in the CDR3. From germline, CDR1 is DFQATT and CDR2 SNEGSKA (reference sequence). V lost 8 bases, J lost 4 bases, and 18 bases lay in between. CDR3 nucleotide sequence: TGCAGTACCTACCCCAGGGGCTCGGGGGCCAACGTCCTGACTTTC. This sequence encodes CSTYPRGSGANVLTF.

V and J are TRBV6-2 or TRBV6-3 and TRBJ2-7; TRBD2 is a possible D gene (5 bases). Trimming left V 3 bases short and J 0 bases short, with 12 bases between. Germline assignment: CDR1 MNHEY and CDR2 SVGEGT. This CDR3 contains 15 residues. CDR3 sequence: CASSYSRVNSYEQYF. CDR3 coding DNA: TGTGCCAGCAGTTATTCGAGGGTGAACTCCTACGAGCAGTACTTC.

The count of this clonotype is one. This chain joins TRBV27 and TRBJ2-7; D remains unclear. Trimming removed 5 bases at V and 8 bases at J, with 10 bases between. This CDR3 has 11 residues. The V gene's germline CDR1 is MNHEY and CDR2 SMNVEV (reference sequence). The chain's CDR3 is CASSLKGQQYF. The DNA of the CDR3 is TGTGCCAGCAGTCTAAAAGGACAGCAGTACTTC.